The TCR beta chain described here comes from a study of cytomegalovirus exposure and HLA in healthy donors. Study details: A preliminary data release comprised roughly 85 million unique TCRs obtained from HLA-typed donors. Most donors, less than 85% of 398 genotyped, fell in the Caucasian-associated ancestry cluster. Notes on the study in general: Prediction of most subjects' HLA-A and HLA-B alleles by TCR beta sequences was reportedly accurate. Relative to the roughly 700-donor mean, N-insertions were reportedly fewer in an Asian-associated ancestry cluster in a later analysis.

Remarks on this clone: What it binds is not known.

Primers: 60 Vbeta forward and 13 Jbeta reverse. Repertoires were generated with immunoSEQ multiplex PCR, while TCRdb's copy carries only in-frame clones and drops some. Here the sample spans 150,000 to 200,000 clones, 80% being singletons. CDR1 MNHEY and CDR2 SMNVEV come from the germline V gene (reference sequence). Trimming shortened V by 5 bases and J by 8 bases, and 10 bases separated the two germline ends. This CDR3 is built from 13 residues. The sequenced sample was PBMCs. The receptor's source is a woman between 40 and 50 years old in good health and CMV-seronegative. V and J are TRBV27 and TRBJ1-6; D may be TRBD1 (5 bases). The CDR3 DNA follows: TGTGCCAGCAGTCGGGTACAGGATTCACCCCTCCACTTT. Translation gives CASSRVQDSPLHF.